This T cell receptor (beta chain) was sequenced for a study of T cell responses to AZD1222 COVID-19 vaccine. Overall study results and limits: Researchers took repertoire samples only after the peak T cell response had come. Spike-specific TCR breadth and depth were elevated following two AZD1222 doses. Among vaccine-associated CD4 TCRs, coverage spanned spike, with dominance at 160-218 and 743-854. Clonal diversity was possibly underestimated, and white British individuals and females predominated among donors.

The assay was immunoSEQ multiplex PCR, and TCRdb's table has in-frame clones only and misses some. Of about 110,000 clones in the sample, roughly nine tenths are singletons; the top ten hold over 6.5%. Germline V CDR1 and CDR2: SNHLY, FYNNEI. Between the trimmed V and J ends, which lost 7 bases and 3 bases, there was a span of 10 bases. The CDR3 is 13 amino acids. On this clone itself: The antigen is not known.

J is TRBJ1-5 and V is TRBV2, with D uncertain. The source is an adult in good health. The material sequenced was peripheral blood, taken on day 0 of AZD1222 vaccination. DNA of the CDR3: TGTGCCAGCAAGAGGGAAATCAATCAGCCCCAGCATTTT. Translation gives CASKREINQPQHF. The whole variable domain, remainder taken from reference TRBV2 and TRBJ1-5, is EPEVTQTPSHQVTQMGQEVILRCVPISNHLYFYWYRQILGQKVEFLVSFYNNEISEKSEIFDDQFSVERPDGSNFTLKIRSTKLEDSAMYFCASKREINQPQHFGDGTRLSIL.